This note documents a single TCR beta chain sequence. Different DNA sequences within this sample yield the same CDR3. This specimen belongs to a study of shared clonotypes between healthy human individuals. Background on the study: Three CD4 naive, three CD4 memory, two CD8 naive and one CD8 memory plate were used per donor.

As handled by the study authors: Junction-only immunoSEQ data arrived without quality scores, meaning filtering differed. Clones were sequenced by immunoSEQ multiplex PCR, and TCRdb holds only the in-frame ones, with some missing. V, J and clone size reflect that table, while D and trimming were determined from the DNA. The sample carries around 1 million clones, more than 75% recorded once. Germline V CDR1 and CDR2: GTSNPN, SVGIG (reference sequence). The CDR3 is 13 amino acids. The V gene lost 0 bases and the J gene lost 1 base, with 6 bases spanning the gap. The TCR sequence derives from a man aged 18-30 years in good health. Sequencing used memory CD4+ T cells sorted from blood. The subset was: CD45RA-negative fraction. This chain connects TRBV30 to TRBJ1-1; D gene uncertain. The CDR3 DNA reads as TGTGCCTGGAGTGTTCAAGAGAACACTGAAGCTTTCTTT. It encodes CAWSVQENTEAFF.